Listed below are T cell receptor beta chains from one sample, sequenced in a study of blood T cell repertoires in COVID-19. Generated by immunoSEQ multiplex PCR, the TCRdb table keeps only in-frame clones and is missing some. The sample includes about 340,000 clones, roughly 90% of them seen just once. Sequencing was performed on PBMCs or T cells enriched from blood (not recorded which). The source is a woman between 25 and 40 years old who had recovered from COVID-19. Each CDR3 is given with its conserved first and last residue. D genes are given only for firm matches. Expanded clones are given a class, and other clones once, few, many or no size at all.

size	V	D	J	CDR3	DNA
-	TRBV27	-	TRBJ2-7	CASRRFGRSGTYEQYF	TGTGCCAGCAGACGATTCGGCAGGTCCGGTACCTACGAGCAGTACTTC
-	TRBV19	TRBD1	TRBJ1-5	CASRGTGTNQPQHF	TGTGCCAGTAGAGGGACAGGGACGAATCAGCCCCAGCATTTT
-	TRBV4-2	-	TRBJ1-3	CASSQLQGIKSGSGNTIYF	TGTGCCAGCAGCCAACTTCAGGGAATTAAGAGTGGATCTGGAAACACCATATATTTT
-	TRBV7-8	TRBD2	TRBJ2-1	CASSSSGRVSYNEQFF	TGTGCCAGCAGCTCGAGCGGGAGGGTCTCCTACAATGAGCAGTTCTTC
-	TRBV4-1	TRBD2	TRBJ2-3	CASSNWASGSLADTQYF	TGCGCCAGCAGTAACTGGGCTAGCGGGAGTTTGGCAGATACGCAGTATTTT
once	TRBV11-1	TRBD2	TRBJ2-5	CASSPWAGGPDETQYF	TGTGCCAGCAGCCCCTGGGCGGGGGGGCCGGATGAGACCCAGTACTTC
once	TRBV4-1	-	TRBJ1-1	CASSQATGSYTEAFF	TGCGCCAGCAGCCAAGCGACAGGTTCGTACACTGAAGCTTTCTTT
-	TRBV7-2	TRBD2	TRBJ2-3	CASSVGLAVDTQYF	TGTGCCAGCAGCGTGGGACTAGCGGTAGATACGCAGTATTTT
-	TRBV2	TRBD2	TRBJ2-2	CASSARPAGGAGELFF	TGTGCCAGCAGTGCAAGACCGGCCGGGGGGGCCGGGGAGCTGTTTTTT
-	TRBV5-1	TRBD2	TRBJ2-1	CATTPGGEYNEQFF	TGCGCCACCACGCCGGGGGGGGAGTACAATGAGCAGTTCTTC